These T cell receptor beta chains were read from a single sample in a study of blood T cell repertoires in COVID-19. This table comes from immunoSEQ multiplex PCR, and its TCRdb copy is limited to in-frame clones, with some not included. Of tens of thousands of clones in the sample, roughly 90% are singletons; the top ten hold about 1.6%. The material sequenced was peripheral blood. The receptors come from a human donor with active COVID-19. The donor label of this sample is uncertain. The CDR3 runs from the conserved cysteine through the conserved F or W. Each record gives: J gene, CDR3 length, clone size, V gene, CDR3 protein. Clone size is given for some rows only: seen once, a few or many times, or a class if the clone is expanded.

TRBJ2-1 18 - TRBV3-1/TRBV3-2 CASSQIAGTSGGFNEQFF
TRBJ1-5 14 - TRBV6-5 CASSTTGVWQPQHF
TRBJ2-3 17 - TRBV11-2 CASSLAGFGTTRDTQYF
TRBJ2-1 16 few TRBV5-1 CASSSPSGDSYNEQFF
TRBJ2-2 13 - TRBV10-1 CASSEQNTGELFF
TRBJ1-2 15 - TRBV6-5 CASSYSRGANYGYTF
TRBJ1-3 16 - TRBV9 CASSAPQSSLGNTIYF
TRBJ2-1 14 - TRBV2 CASRVGQVYNEQFF
TRBJ2-1 14 - TRBV10-2 CASRDSGRGNEQFF
TRBJ1-1 13 - TRBV9 CASRGLSNTEAFF
TRBJ1-5 13 - TRBV28 CASSGLSNQPQHF
TRBJ1-2 12 - TRBV19 CASLQGAGGYTF
TRBJ1-1 15 - TRBV5-4 CASSLVNGGDTEAFF
TRBJ1-2 14 - TRBV4-3 CASSQDLGEVGYTF
TRBJ2-1 13 - TRBV6-5 CASRSGGDNEQFF
TRBJ2-5 13 - TRBV6-2/TRBV6-3 CASSSDKQETQYF
TRBJ2-5 17 - TRBV7-3 CASSLGPLAGEQETQYF
TRBJ2-3 19 - TRBV7-9 CASSLRLAGGSVGTDTQYF
TRBJ1-1 23 once TRBV19 CASTPGPGQGAGGIGWLRTEAFF
TRBJ1-3 16 - TRBV2 CASSERHPSSGNTIYF
TRBJ2-7 11 - TRBV30 CAWSGRYEQYF
TRBJ2-7 15 few TRBV27 CASSLGRGKSYEQYF
TRBJ1-3 19 - TRBV21-1 CASSKGEQVSILSGNTIYF
TRBJ1-2 12 - TRBV6-1 CASSEGGYGYTF
TRBJ2-3 16 - TRBV20-1 CSASILAGWGTDTQYF
TRBJ2-5 12 once TRBV24-1 CATSDPAGTQYF
TRBJ2-2 14 - TRBV4-3 CASSQDRVSGELFF
TRBJ2-1 16 once TRBV7-9 CASSFRVSGGYNEQFF
TRBJ1-2 13 - TRBV9 CASSVGEIYGYTF
TRBJ2-4 17 - TRBV3-1/TRBV3-2 CASTERPGVIAKNIQYF
TRBJ2-2 15 - TRBV7-8 CASSRGGAYTGELFF
TRBJ1-1 16 - TRBV2 CASSLLAGRRNTEAFF
TRBJ2-7 15 - TRBV27 CASSPKTGSYSEQYF
TRBJ1-5 15 - TRBV6-4 CASRVDRGGNQPQHF
TRBJ2-2 13 - TRBV7-2 CASSWGQTGELFF
TRBJ1-2 13 - TRBV2 CASMRQGQGGYTF
TRBJ2-7 14 - TRBV27 CASSLGQGAYEQYF
TRBJ1-2 15 - TRBV19 CASRHPGQSNYGYTF
TRBJ2-5 17 - TRBV5-1 CASSLASSGKLQETQYF
TRBJ1-2 10 - TRBV20-1 CSARLDGYTF
TRBJ2-1 15 once TRBV7-3 CASSLAQGSYNEQFF
TRBJ1-2 14 once TRBV6-5 CASRVFDRVDGYTF
TRBJ2-5 16 - TRBV4-1 CASSHVAGREQETQYF
TRBJ2-7 15 - TRBV5-5 CASSLGLAGFYEQYF
TRBJ2-7 14 - TRBV18 CASSPQAGLNEQYF
TRBJ1-4 15 - TRBV19 CASSTTGTGAEKLFF
TRBJ2-3 14 - TRBV27 CASSPRSSTDTQYF
TRBJ2-3 15 - TRBV19 CASSTTSGGTDTQYF
TRBJ2-1 12 - TRBV27 CASSPDRNEQFF
TRBJ2-7 14 few TRBV19 CASRTTGGSYEQYF
TRBJ2-1 14 - TRBV5-1 CASSVLPLVGEQFF
TRBJ1-1 15 - TRBV4-3 CASSQRDRGNTEAFF
TRBJ2-5 11 - TRBV20-1 CSAPRGETQYF
TRBJ1-4 18 many TRBV7-9 CASSLVAGAYATNEKLFF
TRBJ1-6 13 - TRBV27 CASSLRRNSPLHF